The next 11 T cell receptor beta chains were all read from a single sample in a study of T cell repertoires in cytomegalovirus infection. MiXCR, applied by TCRdb to the reads, yields one record per CDR3 protein. The sample lists roughly 180,000 distinct CDR3 sequences, roughly 20% occurring once. No cognate antigen is known for these TCRs. Sequenced here: CD8+ T cells from cultured PBMCs, sampled from culture after CMV antigen stimulation. The receptors were sampled from a human donor in good health (CMV status not recorded). Some clones in this sample may be carry-over from other donors' samples.

This rearrangement joins TRBV6-2 or TRBV6-3 to TRBJ2-2, with unresolved D. The CDR3 consists of 14 residues. The germline V gene encodes CDR1 MNHEY and CDR2 SVGEGT. V gave up 0 bases and J gave up 2 bases, with 4 bases separating them. CDR3 residues: CASSYSYNTGELFF. CDR3 bases: TGTGCCAGCAGTTACTCCTACAACACCGGGGAGCTGTTTTTT.

This clonotype was counted between two and nine times. The rearrangement joins TRBV7-9 to TRBJ2-5; D uncertain. This CDR3 region has 11 residues. The V and J ends lost 1 base and 9 bases respectively, with 6 bases between them. Per the germline V gene, CDR1 is SEHNR and CDR2 is FQNEAQ (reference sequence). CDR3 coding DNA: TGTGCCAGCAGCTTAGGGGGTCCCCAGTACTTC. Protein: CASSLGGPQYF.

This clonotype was seen repeatedly, ten times or more. The rearrangement links TRBV30 to TRBJ2-1; D perhaps matches TRBD2 (5 bases). The germline V gene encodes CDR1 GTSNPN and CDR2 SVGIG (reference sequence). The CDR3 contains 15 residues. V was shortened by 3 bases and J by 8 bases, with 20 bases between the two germline ends. DNA of the CDR3: TGTGCCTGGAGCGGTTTTCCAGGCCGGCGGGATGAGCAGTTCTTC. Amino acid sequence: CAWSGFPGRRDEQFF.

The chain uses TRBV7-8 and TRBJ2-1, with D maybe TRBD2 (6 bases). Looked up from germline, CDR1 is SGHVS and CDR2 is FQNEAQ. This CDR3 region has 12 residues. V gave up 3 bases and J gave up 10 bases, with 10 bases separating them. In DNA form, the CDR3 reads TGTGCCAGCAGCTTGGGACTTAGGGAGCAGTTCTTC. Translating it yields CASSLGLREQFF.

This clonotype turned up a few times. J is TRBJ2-7 and V is TRBV6-2 or TRBV6-3; D is uncertain. CDR1 and CDR2 (germline): MNHEY, SVGEGT. V was trimmed by 6 bases and J by 7 bases, leaving 16 bases between them. This CDR3 region has 13 residues. For the CDR3, the DNA is TGTGCCAGCAGCGTCGGCGGAACACTTGAGCAGTACTTC. Its translation is CASSVGGTLEQYF.

In this sample, this clonotype turned up a few times. This chain joins TRBV10-3 and TRBJ1-2; D unclear. CDR3 length: 11 amino acids. Looked up from germline, CDR1 is ENHRY and CDR2 is SYGVKD. V was trimmed by 4 bases and J by 8 bases, leaving 8 bases between them. This chain's CDR3 is CAISGARGYTF. The CDR3 region has the DNA TGTGCCATCAGTGGGGCACGGGGCTACACCTTC.

The CDR3 DNA reads as TGTGCCATCTCACAACTTTGGACCCGGATGGACACGAGATTCTACGAGCAGTACTTC. Its translation: CAISQLWTRMDTRFYEQYF. This chain joins TRBV10-3 and TRBJ2-7, with D possibly TRBD1 on 5 matching bases. Trimming stripped 8 bases from V and 3 bases from J, with 32 bases between. The CDR3 extends over 19 amino acids. Germline lookup yields CDR1 ENHRY and CDR2 SYGVKD.

The chain recombines TRBV4-3 with TRBJ1-1; D gene unclear. This CDR3 has 14 amino acids. The V gene's germline CDR1 is LGHNA and CDR2 YSLEER. The germline V and J ends were trimmed by 4 bases and 4 bases, with 13 bases remaining between them. CDR3 nucleotide sequence: TGCGCCAGCAGCCTGTCTAAACCGGGCACTGAAGCTTTCTTT. Amino acids: CASSLSKPGTEAFF.

This clonotype turned up a few times. This chain connects TRBV7-6 to TRBJ1-2; D is ambiguous. The CDR3 runs 13 residues. The V end lost 1 base, the J end lost 6 bases, and 9 bases lay between the germline ends. The germline V gene encodes CDR1 SGHVS and CDR2 FNYEAQ. CDR3: CASSLGATDGYTF. Written as DNA, the CDR3 is TGTGCCAGCAGCTTAGGAGCCACTGATGGCTACACCTTC.

The chain links TRBV4-1 to TRBJ1-5; D call uncertain. CDR1 and CDR2 from the germline V gene are MGHRA and YSYEKL. The CDR3 extends over 13 amino acids. V was cut by 0 bases and J by 7 bases, with 7 bases left in between. This CDR3 reads CASSQDRRQPQHF. The CDR3 DNA sequence: TGCGCCAGCAGCCAAGATCGGAGACAGCCCCAGCATTTT.

There are a few counts of this clonotype. V and J are TRBV7-9 and TRBJ2-1; D remains ambiguous. Between the trimmed V and J ends, which lost 3 bases and 6 bases, there was a span of 9 bases. This CDR3 is 13 amino acids long. The germline V gene encodes CDR1 SEHNR and CDR2 FQNEAQ (reference sequence). The CDR3: CASSFRGANEQFF. For the CDR3, the DNA is TGTGCCAGCAGCTTTAGAGGAGCCAATGAGCAGTTCTTC.